The rows below give T cell receptor beta chains drawn from one sample of a study of T cells after posttransplantation cyclophosphamide. Generated by immunoSEQ multiplex PCR, the TCRdb table keeps only in-frame clones and is missing some. Among approximately 16,000 clones, more than 70% were seen once, and the ten largest hold over 4.5%. Sample: PBMCs, taken approximately 370 days after allogeneic stem cell transplant with calcineurin inhibitor and methotrexate. The receptors shown here come from a young adult male patient who received an allogeneic stem cell transplant from a related donor, was CMV-positive, and had no GVHD. Some T cells may have come from the graft donor. Both conserved end residues are part of each CDR3. The order of the fields is clone size, V gene, J gene, D gene, CDR3 protein, CDR3 DNA. A D gene is named only where the DNA matches it firmly. Not every row has a clone size; where given, it reads once, few, many or a size class.

.	TRBV28	TRBJ1-1	.	CASSLTGNTEAFF	TGTGCCAGCAGTTTAACTGGGAACACTGAAGCTTTCTTT
.	TRBV5-1	TRBJ2-3	.	CASSPEITDTQYF	TGCGCCAGCAGCCCCGAGATCACAGATACGCAGTATTTT
.	TRBV13	TRBJ2-3	.	CASSLQGSTDTQYF	TGTGCCAGCAGCCTACAGGGAAGCACAGATACGCAGTATTTT
.	TRBV6-5	TRBJ2-7	.	CASSFHRTQYEQYF	TGTGCCAGCAGTTTTCATCGGACTCAGTACGAGCAGTACTTC
.	TRBV15	TRBJ2-1	.	CATSSGKYSEQFF	TGTGCCACCAGCAGCGGTAAATACAGTGAGCAGTTCTTC
.	TRBV15	TRBJ2-7	.	CATSRPGAGYEQYF	TGTGCCACCAGCAGACCAGGGGCCGGCTACGAGCAGTACTTC
.	TRBV7-9	TRBJ2-7	TRBD2	CASSPPRQRESYEQYF	TGTGCCAGCAGCCCACCTCGCCAGCGGGAGAGCTACGAGCAGTACTTC
.	TRBV27	TRBJ1-5	.	CASSLSGSNQPQHF	TGTGCCAGCAGCTTGTCAGGGAGCAATCAGCCCCAGCATTTT
medium-sized	TRBV28	TRBJ1-3	.	CASSGSSGNTIYF	TGTGCCAGCAGCGGGAGCTCTGGAAACACCATATATTTT
.	TRBV5-1	TRBJ2-6	.	CASSLMASGANVLTF	TGCGCCAGCAGCTTGATGGCCTCTGGGGCCAACGTCCTGACTTTC
.	TRBV18	TRBJ2-1	TRBD2	CASSPLLLAGPAGNEQFF	TGTGCCAGCTCACCACTCCTATTAGCGGGCCCAGCCGGAAATGAGCAGTTCTTC
.	TRBV9	TRBJ2-1	.	CASSARFTYNEQFF	TGTGCCAGCAGCGCTAGGTTCACCTACAATGAGCAGTTCTTC
.	TRBV10-1	TRBJ2-2	.	CASSDRTANTGELFF	TGCGCCAGCAGTGATAGGACAGCGAACACCGGGGAGCTGTTTTTT
.	TRBV7-2	TRBJ2-7	TRBD1	CASSFGTGSSSYEQYF	TGTGCCAGCAGCTTTGGGACAGGATCCTCCTCCTACGAGCAGTACTTC
.	TRBV29-1	TRBJ1-1	.	CSVDRVAEAFF	TGCAGCGTCGACAGAGTCGCTGAAGCTTTCTTT
.	TRBV7-3	TRBJ2-2	TRBD2	CASSLTPPVAGGTGELFF	TGTGCCAGCAGCTTAACTCCCCCGGTAGCGGGAGGCACCGGGGAGCTGTTTTTT
.	TRBV7-2	TRBJ2-3	.	CASSLGAGWASTDTQYF	TGTGCCAGCAGCTTGGGAGCGGGTTGGGCTAGCACAGATACGCAGTATTTT
.	TRBV5-6	TRBJ1-1	.	CASSLGVGLTEAFF	TGTGCCAGCAGCTTGGGGGTAGGACTGACTGAAGCTTTCTTT
.	TRBV25-1	TRBJ2-1	.	CASSVGYNEQFF	TGTGCCAGCAGTGTCGGGTACAATGAGCAGTTCTTC
once	TRBV5-1	TRBJ2-5	.	CASSLAGYQETQYF	TGCGCCAGCAGCTTGGCGGGGTACCAAGAGACCCAGTACTTC
.	TRBV28	TRBJ1-6	TRBD1	CASKADRGNSPLHF	TGTGCCAGCAAGGCGGACAGGGGGAATTCACCCCTCCACTTT
.	TRBV18	TRBJ2-2	TRBD2	CASSPPGAGVRIGELFF	TGTGCCAGCTCACCACCCGGGGCGGGAGTTCGAATCGGGGAGCTGTTTTTT